The 21 T cell receptor beta chains below were found in one sample sequenced in a study of blood T cell repertoires in COVID-19. Data came from immunoSEQ multiplex PCR; TCRdb stores just in-frame clones and leaves some out. The data hold about 100,000 clones, with about 72% observed a single time. Sequenced sample: peripheral blood. The source is a man between 60 and 70 years old with active or convalescent COVID-19.

The sample holds many counts of this clone. The V call is TRBV19, the J call TRBJ1-5; 7 bases are shared with TRBD1. CDR3 size: 13 residues. The germline V gene encodes CDR1 LNHDA and CDR2 SQIVND (reference sequence). With V trimmed by 7 bases and J by 6 bases, 6 bases remained unmatched. The CDR3 coding sequence is TGTGCCAGTAAGGAGGGGGCTGGTCAGCCCCAGCATTTT. It yields the protein CASKEGAGQPQHF. The full variable domain, its missing parts supplied by reference TRBV19 and TRBJ1-5, is DGGITQSPKYLFRKEGQNVTLSCEQNLNHDAMYWYRQDPGQGLRLIYYSQIVNDFQKGDIAEGYSVSREKKESFPLTVTSAQKNPTAFYLCASKEGAGQPQHFGDGTRLSIL.

The CDR3 DNA is TGTGCCAGCAGCCGCCGACAGAGCACTGAAGCTTTCTTT. This gives the protein CASSRRQSTEAFF. The chain couples TRBV3-1 (or the pseudogene TRBV3-2) to TRBJ1-1, with D perhaps matching TRBD1 (5 bases). The length of the CDR3 is 13 residues. Germline V gene data show CDR1 as LGHDT and CDR2 as YNNKEL (reference sequence). The germline V and J ends were trimmed by 4 bases and 4 bases, with 10 bases remaining between them.

The rearrangement joins TRBV9 to TRBJ2-3; TRBD2 might be the D (5 bases). Trimming shortened V by 3 bases and J by 0 bases, and 11 bases separated the two germline ends. The CDR3 totals 15 residues. Germline CDR1 SGDLS, CDR2 YYNGEE. For the CDR3, the DNA is TGTGCCAGCAGCGGTAGCGCATTTAGCACAGATACGCAGTATTTT. This translates into CASSGSAFSTDTQYF.

The chain links TRBV27 to TRBJ2-1, with D possibly matching TRBD2 (5 bases). The CDR3 length is 15 residues. The V gene's germline CDR1 is MNHEY and CDR2 SMNVEV (reference sequence). V was clipped by 1 base and J by 6 bases, with 13 bases between them. The CDR3 sequence is CASSLYRGSSNEQFF. The CDR3 DNA reads as TGTGCCAGCAGTTTATACCGGGGATCGTCCAATGAGCAGTTCTTC.

V is TRBV6-5 and J is TRBJ2-7; a possible D gene is TRBD2 (6 bases). The V end lost 2 bases, the J end lost 2 bases, and 13 bases lay between the germline ends. CDR3 length: 15 residues. The germline V gene has CDR1 MNHEY and CDR2 SVGAGI. The CDR3 protein is CASSYGTGETYEQYF. The CDR3 DNA is TGTGCCAGCAGTTACGGGACGGGAGAGACCTACGAGCAGTACTTC.

The chain employs TRBV6-6 and TRBJ1-1; no reliable D call. V dropped 5 bases and J dropped 3 bases, with 7 bases sitting between them. The CDR3 is 12 amino acids. The germline V gene encodes CDR1 MNHNY and CDR2 SVGAGI (reference sequence). The CDR3 DNA sequence: TGTGCCAGCAGTCTTCCGGACACTGAAGCTTTCTTT. Residues: CASSLPDTEAFF.

The chain recombines TRBV20-1 with TRBJ2-3; possibly TRBD2 for D (5 bases). CDR1 and CDR2 (germline): DFQATT, SNEGSKA (reference sequence). The CDR3 spans 13 residues. Trimming stripped 3 bases from V and 0 bases from J, with 7 bases between. The CDR3 protein is CSASRGSTDTQYF. The CDR3 bases are TGCAGTGCTAGTCGCGGGAGCACAGATACGCAGTATTTT.

The gene calls are TRBV6-1 and TRBJ2-7, with D tentatively TRBD2 (6 bases). The V gene lost 2 bases and the J gene lost 7 bases, with 12 bases spanning the gap. This CDR3 comprises 13 residues. The germline V gene encodes CDR1 MNHNS and CDR2 SASEGT. The CDR3 here is CASSEHSEGEQYV. DNA of the CDR3: TGTGCCAGCAGTGAACACTCGGAGGGGGAGCAGTACGTC.

The chain combines TRBV6-5 with TRBJ2-5, with TRBD1 identical over 9 bases. The CDR3 has 14 residues. The trim removed 5 bases at V and 4 bases at J, leaving 5 bases unmatched. Looked up from germline, CDR1 is MNHEY and CDR2 is SVGAGI. The CDR3 DNA sequence: TGTGCCAGCAGTACCCGGGACAGGGTAGAGACCCAGTACTTC. Encoded protein: CASSTRDRVETQYF.

The chain has TRBV10-3 and TRBJ2-6, with D possibly TRBD1 on 5 matching bases. The CDR3 is 16 residues long. Between the trimmed V and J ends, which lost 0 bases and 2 bases, there was a span of 8 bases. Germline lookup yields CDR1 ENHRY and CDR2 SYGVKD. CDR3 sequence reads: CAISESVGAGANVLTF. CDR3 nucleotides: TGTGCCATCAGTGAGTCAGTAGGGGCTGGGGCCAACGTCCTGACTTTC.

The gene calls are TRBV30 and TRBJ1-1, with D perhaps matching TRBD1 (6 bases). V lost 4 bases and J lost 0, with 15 bases in between. CDR3 size: 15 residues. The germline V gene has CDR1 GTSNPN and CDR2 SVGIG (reference sequence). The CDR3 nucleotides are TGTGCCTGGACCAACCTACAGGGAGTGAACACTGAAGCTTTCTTT. It yields the protein CAWTNLQGVNTEAFF.

The J gene is TRBJ1-5, the V gene TRBV6-5; 8 bases are a match to TRBD1. The CDR3 runs to 14 residues. Germline assignment: CDR1 MNHEY and CDR2 SVGAGI. The J segment lost 7 bases and the V segment lost 5 bases, leaving 7 bases of the junction unmatched. The CDR3 here is CASSRDRGGQPQHF. CDR3 nucleotides: TGTGCCAGCAGTAGAGACAGGGGTGGCCAGCCCCAGCATTTT.

V gene TRBV28 combines with J gene TRBJ2-1; 9 nucleotides align to TRBD1. V was pared by 3 bases and J by 8 bases, with 8 bases of the junction left unmatched. The germline gives CDR1 MDHEN, CDR2 SYDVKM. This CDR3 contains 15 residues. The CDR3 DNA is TGTGCCAGCAGTTTGGAACAGGGGGCAAGGGATGAGCAGTTCTTC. Residues: CASSLEQGARDEQFF. Supplemented by reference TRBV28 and TRBJ2-1, the full variable domain reads DVKVTQSSRYLVKRTGEKVFLECVQDMDHENMFWYRQDPGLGLRLIYFSYDVKMKEKGDIPEGYSVSREKKERFSLILESASTNQTSMYLCASSLEQGARDEQFFGPGTRLTVL.

The chain combines TRBV5-1 with TRBJ1-3; 9 nucleotides line up with TRBD1. This CDR3 contains 14 residues. V shed 4 bases and J 9 bases; nucleotides not matched to a gene: 8. Germline lookup yields CDR1 SGHRS and CDR2 YFSETQ. The CDR3 region is CASSPRDRAGTIYF. For the CDR3, the DNA is TGCGCCAGCAGCCCCCGGGACAGGGCTGGCACCATATATTTT.

This rearrangement joins TRBV3-1 (or the pseudogene TRBV3-2) to TRBJ2-1; possible D gene TRBD2, 5 bases. The CDR3 runs 13 residues. CDR1 and CDR2 (germline): LGHDT, YNNKEL (reference sequence). V was clipped by 4 bases and J by 5 bases, with 9 bases between them. The CDR3 coding sequence is TGTGCCAGCAGCCGTACTAGGAACAATGAGCAGTTCTTC. Translated: CASSRTRNNEQFF.

In DNA form, the CDR3 reads TGTGCCAGCAGCTTAGCGGCTAGCAGCTACAATGAGCAGTTCTTC. Encoded protein: CASSLAASSYNEQFF. The gene calls are TRBV7-8 and TRBJ2-1; TRBD2 might be the D (5 bases). CDR3 length: 15 residues. V was trimmed by 0 bases and J by 3 bases, leaving 9 bases between them. Germline values: CDR1 SGHVS, CDR2 FQNEAQ.

This chain joins TRBV7-6 and TRBJ2-3; TRBD1 aligns across 11 bases. CDR1 is SGHVS, CDR2 FNYEAQ, per germline. This CDR3 region has 16 residues. Trimming took 5 bases from V and 3 from J; bases not matched to a gene: 7. This CDR3 reads CASSPGGTGGTDTQYF. Here the CDR3 DNA reads TGTGCCAGCAGCCCGGGAGGGACAGGGGGAACAGATACGCAGTATTTT.

The gene calls are TRBV5-4 and TRBJ1-4; TRBD1 might be the D (6 bases). Germline CDR1 and CDR2: SGHNT and YYREEE (reference sequence). V lost 4 bases to trimming and J lost 5 bases, with 9 bases between them. The CDR3 spans 13 residues. CDR3 DNA sequence: TGTGCCAGCAGCACCGGACAGAATGAAAAACTGTTTTTT. Translated: CASSTGQNEKLFF.

The genes are TRBV6-1 and TRBJ1-2; D remains unclear. The CDR3 is 16 residues long. Germline CDR1 reads MNHNS; CDR2 reads SASEGT. Trimming pared 4 bases from V and 7 bases from J, leaving 22 bases between. The chain's CDR3 is CASSAGLVEVIGGYTF. The CDR3, as DNA: TGTGCCAGCAGTGCTGGTTTAGTAGAGGTTATAGGTGGCTACACCTTC.

J is TRBJ2-1 and V is TRBV10-1, with 11 bases aligning to TRBD2. J was trimmed by 6 bases and V by 6 bases; bases with no gene match: 7. Germline V CDR1 and CDR2: WNHNN, SYGVQD (reference sequence). The CDR3 extends over 15 amino acids. The CDR3: CASRALAGEGNEQFF. DNA of the CDR3: TGCGCCAGCAGGGCACTAGCGGGAGAAGGCAATGAGCAGTTCTTC.

The chain uses TRBV4-3 and TRBJ2-3; 14 positions match TRBD2. The CDR3 has 16 amino acids. The V and J ends lost 7 bases and 5 bases, in that order; junction bases with no gene match: 8. The germline gives CDR1 LGHNA, CDR2 YSLEER. The CDR3 coding sequence is TGCGCCAGCAAGAGGGGACTAGCGGGAGTGGGAGATACGCAGTATTTT. Amino acids: CASKRGLAGVGDTQYF.